The rows below give T cell receptor beta chains drawn from one sample of a study of cytomegalovirus exposure and HLA in healthy donors. Assay used: immunoSEQ multiplex PCR; TCRdb lists only in-frame clones, some missing. In the table there are 200,000 or so clones, more than 70% of which are singletons. The sequencing input was PBMCs. The receptors originated from a human donor in good health. Both conserved end residues are part of each CDR3. D genes are given only for firm matches. Clone size is given for some rows only: seen once, a few or many times, or a class if the clone is expanded.

v_call,d_call,clone_size,j_call,cdr3_nt,cdr3_aa
TRBV28,NA,NA,TRBJ2-1,TGTGCCAGCAGTCCACCACCTTCACGGGTTGAGCAGTTCTTC,CASSPPPSRVEQFF
TRBV15,TRBD1,NA,TRBJ2-7,TGTGCCACCAGCAGAGGAACGGGACAGGGTCGGTACGAGCAGTACTTC,CATSRGTGQGRYEQYF
TRBV5-1,TRBD1,NA,TRBJ2-7,TGCGCCAGCAGCTTGGGACAGGGGTCGACCGAGCAGTACTTC,CASSLGQGSTEQYF
TRBV27,TRBD1,NA,TRBJ2-7,TGTGCCAGCAGTTTAGCAGGACAGGGGGTGGGCCACTACGAGCAGTACTTC,CASSLAGQGVGHYEQYF
TRBV5-6,NA,many,TRBJ2-1,TGTGCCAGCAGCCTCAGACAGGCCACCTACAATGAGCAGTTCTTC,CASSLRQATYNEQFF
TRBV7-9,NA,NA,TRBJ1-5,TGTGCCAGCGGGAGGGGGGGCAATCAGCCCCAGCATTTT,CASGRGGNQPQHF
TRBV4-1,TRBD2,NA,TRBJ2-7,TGCGCCAGCAGCCAAAGGGGACTAGCGGGAGACGAGCAGTACTTC,CASSQRGLAGDEQYF
TRBV6-5,NA,NA,TRBJ2-7,TGTGCCAGCAGTTACTCGCAGGCCTACGAGCAGTACTTC,CASSYSQAYEQYF
TRBV10-3,TRBD2,NA,TRBJ2-5,TGTGCCATCAGCACCCCGGGACTAGCGGGAGAGGTCCAGTACTTC,CAISTPGLAGEVQYF
TRBV18,TRBD1,NA,TRBJ1-2,TGTGCCAGCTCCGGGACAGATAACTATGGCTACACCTTC,CASSGTDNYGYTF
TRBV10-2,NA,NA,TRBJ2-7,TGCGCCAGCAGTGAAGACCATCGGGGCTCCTACGAGCAGTACTTC,CASSEDHRGSYEQYF
TRBV28,NA,NA,TRBJ1-1,TGTGCCAGCAGTTCCCCCGGATGGGCACAGGGCACTGAAGCTTTCTTT,CASSSPGWAQGTEAFF
TRBV18,NA,NA,TRBJ1-4,TGTGCCAGCTCACCACAGGTATCGGATGGTGCGGCTAATGAAAAACTGTTTTTT,CASSPQVSDGAANEKLFF
TRBV7-9,TRBD2,NA,TRBJ2-7,TGTGCCAGCAGCTTGGGACTAGCACCGTACGAGCAGTACTTC,CASSLGLAPYEQYF
TRBV9,TRBD2,NA,TRBJ2-5,TGTGCCAGCAGCCCCACTAGCGGGAGACTCCAAGAGACCCAGTACTTC,CASSPTSGRLQETQYF
TRBV4-1,NA,once,TRBJ2-7,TGCGCCAGCAGCCACGTTGTACTAGGAATTGGCGAGCAGTACTTC,CASSHVVLGIGEQYF
TRBV6-6,TRBD1,NA,TRBJ2-1,TGTGCCAGCAGTTTCGGACAGGGGCCCTACAATGAGCAGTTCTTC,CASSFGQGPYNEQFF
TRBV18,TRBD1,NA,TRBJ1-2,TGTGCCAGCTCACCTCCGACAGGGGACTATGGCTACACCTTC,CASSPPTGDYGYTF
TRBV7-2,TRBD2,NA,TRBJ2-1,TGTGCCAGCAGCTTTCGGACTAGCGGTTACAATGAGCAGTTCTTC,CASSFRTSGYNEQFF
TRBV6-5,TRBD1,NA,TRBJ1-5,TGTGCCAGCAGTCCGTCCGGACAGGAGACTCAGCCCCAGCATTTT,CASSPSGQETQPQHF
TRBV9,TRBD1,few,TRBJ2-4,TGTGCCAGCAGCGTAGAGGGACAGGGGGGGAACATTCAGTACTTC,CASSVEGQGGNIQYF
TRBV6-6,TRBD1,NA,TRBJ1-2,TGTGCCAGCAGCCGACAGGGGACCCTGGGGGACTATGGCTACACCTTC,CASSRQGTLGDYGYTF
TRBV9,NA,NA,TRBJ2-2,TGTGCCAGCAGCGTTCTCCCGTATGCGAACACCGGGGAGCTGTTTTTT,CASSVLPYANTGELFF
TRBV7-6,TRBD1,NA,TRBJ1-1,TGTGCCAGCAGCTTAGAGGCATCGGGACAGGGGAGTGAAGCTTTCTTT,CASSLEASGQGSEAFF
TRBV19,TRBD1,NA,TRBJ2-2,TGTGCCACAGACAGGGGGATCGCGGTTCGCACCGGGGAGCTGTTTTTT,CATDRGIAVRTGELFF
TRBV6-1,TRBD2,NA,TRBJ2-7,TGTGCCAGCAGTGAAGGGGGACTAACAACTTACGAGCAGTACTTC,CASSEGGLTTYEQYF
TRBV7-3,NA,NA,TRBJ2-2,TGTGCCAGCAGCTCCCCTCGGACAACGAACACCGGGGAGCTGTTTTTT,CASSSPRTTNTGELFF
TRBV9,TRBD2,once,TRBJ2-5,TGTGCCAGCAGCCCGCCCCCCTTGGGGACTAGTCCTCCGGAGACCCAGTACTTC,CASSPPPLGTSPPETQYF
TRBV6-5,TRBD2,NA,TRBJ2-7,TGTGCCAGCGTAGCTAGCGGTTCCTACGAGCAGTACTTC,CASVASGSYEQYF
TRBV4-1,TRBD1,once,TRBJ2-7,TGCGCCAGCAGCCAAGGGGGACAGGGTGGCTCCTACGAGCAGTACTTC,CASSQGGQGGSYEQYF
TRBV7-9,NA,NA,TRBJ2-7,TGTGCCAGCAGCTTAGGCCTCTTCGGTACAGGAGCCTACGAGCAGTACTTC,CASSLGLFGTGAYEQYF
TRBV6-6,TRBD1,NA,TRBJ1-2,TGTGCCATCAGGGACGGACAGGGAATTTCGGGCACCTTC,CAIRDGQGISGTF
TRBV10-3,NA,NA,TRBJ1-1,TGTGCCACGACTGAGGGTGGGAAAACTGAAGCTTTCTTT,CATTEGGKTEAFF
TRBV5-6,NA,NA,TRBJ2-3,TGTGCCAGCAGCTTCCGCAGGAGGCATAGCACAGATACGCAGTATTTT,CASSFRRRHSTDTQYF
TRBV15,TRBD1,NA,TRBJ2-5,TGTGCCACCAGCAGAGACCGGACAGGGGAGACCCAGTACTTC,CATSRDRTGETQYF
TRBV5-4,NA,NA,TRBJ2-2,TGTGCCAGCAGCCGGTGGCTGAGCGGTCCCACCGGGGAGCTGTTTTTT,CASSRWLSGPTGELFF
TRBV28,NA,NA,TRBJ2-7,TGTGCCAGCAGTCCTTCTCGATCCTACGAGCAGTACTTC,CASSPSRSYEQYF